These T cell receptor beta chains were read from a single sample in a study of identical twins. TCRdb used MiXCR to reprocess the 5' RACE reads, holding one entry per CDR3 protein. The sample holds under 900,000 distinct CDR3 sequences, 18% seen once. The same sample was also studied in work on T cells expressing NK-cell markers.

Sequenced input: PBMCs. These receptors originate from a young woman in good health. Each CDR3 is given with its conserved first and last residue. Each record gives: CDR3 protein, CDR3 DNA, clone size, V gene, J gene, CDR3 length, D gene. The D gene is left open where the match is weak. Clone size is stated in some rows and not others, as once, few, many or a class when expanded.

CAISAEGFSPYEQYF	TGTGCCATCAGTGCGGAAGGATTTAGCCCCTACGAGCAGTACTTC	few	TRBV10-3	TRBJ2-7	15	-
CSVVTDTQYF	TGCAGCGTTGTTACAGATACGCAGTATTTT	few	TRBV29-1	TRBJ2-3	10	-
CASSTDRVRDQPQHF	TGTGCCAGCAGCACGGACAGGGTTCGGGATCAGCCCCAGCATTTT	-	TRBV11-2	TRBJ1-5	15	TRBD1
CASRFTGAPKETQYF	TGTGCCAGCAGGTTTACAGGGGCGCCTAAAGAGACCCAGTACTTC	few	TRBV6-1	TRBJ2-5	15	TRBD1
CASSLGMINEQFF	TGTGCCAGCAGTTTAGGGATGATCAATGAGCAGTTCTTC	few	TRBV12-3/TRBV12-4	TRBJ2-1	13	-
CASSGSKRWRDRTDTQYF	TGTGCCAGCAGCGGCTCCAAGAGGTGGCGGGACCGCACAGATACGCAGTATTTT	-	TRBV9	TRBJ2-3	18	-
CSAGTDEQFF	TGCAGCGCGGGGACAGATGAGCAGTTCTTC	few	TRBV29-1	TRBJ2-1	10	TRBD1
CSASGGRSVTEAFF	TGCAGCGCATCAGGAGGGCGGTCGGTCACTGAAGCTTTCTTT	few	TRBV29-1	TRBJ1-1	14	-
CASSLNRVELQFF	TGCGCCAGCAGCTTGAACAGGGTCGAGTTGCAGTTCTTC	few	TRBV5-1	TRBJ2-1	13	-
CASSLEDSSYEQYF	TGTGCCAGCAGTCTAGAGGACAGCTCCTACGAGCAGTACTTC	few	TRBV12-3/TRBV12-4	TRBJ2-7	14	-
CASSLKFGSGANVLTF	TGTGCCAGCAGCTTAAAGTTCGGCTCTGGGGCCAACGTCCTGACTTTC	-	TRBV7-3	TRBJ2-6	16	-
CSVPDRGYGYTF	TGCAGCGTTCCGGACAGGGGCTATGGCTACACCTTC	-	TRBV29-1	TRBJ1-2	12	TRBD1
CASSQGDRQYNEQFF	TGTGCCAGCAGCCAAGGGGACAGACAATACAATGAGCAGTTCTTC	-	TRBV12-3/TRBV12-4	TRBJ2-1	15	TRBD1